The source of this TCR beta chain is a study of shared clonotypes between healthy human individuals. The germline CDR1 and CDR2 sequences are SGHRS and YFSETQ. V gave up 2 bases and J gave up 2 bases, with 7 bases separating them. The CDR3 runs 13 residues. This clone showed up just a few times. Its antigen is unknown. When replicate PCRs were run on sorted subsets, they used about 220 ng DNA, about 30,000 T cell genomes. Method: immunoSEQ multiplex PCR; TCRdb's copy keeps in-frame clones and lacks some. The sample yields fewer than 2.5 million clones, 93% seen once. The CD4+ fraction was divided into a CD45RA+ naive subset and a CD45RA-negative memory subset. Regarding the study as a whole: Among a handful of donors, 4.5% to 5.5% of naive CD4 clonotypes were found in common.

The TCR sequence derives from a young man in good health. Some clones in this sample may be carry-over from other donors' samples. The gene calls are TRBV5-1 and TRBJ1-1; D not resolved. The sequenced sample consisted of naive CD4+ T cells from PBMCs. Subset of the sample: CD45RA+ positively selected. CDR3 nucleotide sequence: TGCGCCAGCAGCTTCGACGACAACACTGAAGCTTTCTTT. Translation: CASSFDDNTEAFF.